This T cell receptor (beta chain) originates from a study of metastatic and nonmetastatic thyroid tumors. Study information: The study looked at repertoires side by side in blood and in tumor or nodule tissue from malignant and benign thyroid patients. Overall study results and limits: Versus benign nodules, malignant thyroid tumors reportedly had significantly higher TCR beta diversity, in blood and tumor.

In the case of this clone: Its antigen remains unidentified.

Treatment of any kind had been given to no patient before thyroid surgery. Germline CDR1 MDHEN, CDR2 SYDVKM. V was trimmed by 2 bases and J by 2 bases, leaving 13 bases between them. The length of the CDR3 is 15 residues. Per the study methods: A papillary thyroid cancer distant-metastasis classifier was built from CDR3 differences across clinicopathological groups. TCRdb ran MiXCR on the PCR reads. The V and J calls and clone size come from TCRdb's table, not from the authors' own analysis. Of tens of thousands of clones in the sample, more than 3.5% are singletons; the top ten hold about a fifth. The rearrangement uses TRBV28 and TRBJ2-7, with D perhaps being TRBD1 or TRBD2 (6 bases each). Sequenced: blood. The receptor was isolated from a female donor with papillary thyroid cancer or a benign thyroid nodule (not recorded which). Some clones in this sample may be carry-over from other donors' samples. The chain's CDR3 is CASSLRGLATYEQYF. DNA of the CDR3: TGTGCCAGCAGTTTACGGGGGCTCGCCACCTACGAGCAGTACTTC.